A selection of T cell receptor beta chains follows, all from one sample in a study of cytotoxic CD8 clonotypes in ibrutinib-treated CLL. The protocol was immunoSEQ multiplex PCR, while the TCRdb copy is restricted to in-frame clones and leaves out a portion. The data contain 100,000 to 150,000 clones, approximately 85% of them seen just once; the ten biggest clones take up about 2%. The specimen was PBMCs, collected after 24 months of ibrutinib treatment. The receptors here all came from a human donor with chronic lymphocytic leukemia. Each CDR3 is given with its conserved first and last residue. The D gene is left open where the match is weak. Clone size appears in some rows only: once, few, many, or a class for an expanded clone.

>-|-|TRBV7-2|TRBJ2-1
CASSRRQQTDEQFF
TGTGCCAGCAGCAGGCGACAACAAACGGATGAGCAGTTCTTC
>many|-|TRBV4-1|TRBJ1-2
CASSGGLRRGLDGYTF
TGCGCCAGCTCTGGAGGATTGCGCAGAGGCTTGGATGGCTACACCTTC
>few|TRBD1|TRBV2|TRBJ2-7
CASSAGDRVREQYF
TGTGCCAGCAGTGCCGGGGACAGGGTGAGGGAGCAGTACTTC
>-|-|TRBV7-2|TRBJ2-3
CASSLGSGPSTDTQYF
TGTGCCAGCAGCTTAGGGAGCGGACCTAGCACAGATACGCAGTATTTT
>few|TRBD1|TRBV4-3|TRBJ1-3
CASSRDPDRGQDTIYF
TGCGCCAGCAGCCGAGACCCGGACAGGGGTCAAGACACCATATATTTT
>-|-|TRBV6-1|TRBJ2-3
CASSLRVVADTQYF
TGTGCCAGCAGTCTTCGGGTAGTGGCAGATACGCAGTATTTT
>-|TRBD1|TRBV6-6|TRBJ1-5
CASRQQGVNSNQPQHF
TGTGCCAGCAGGCAACAGGGGGTCAATAGCAATCAGCCCCAGCATTTT
>few|TRBD2|TRBV7-9|TRBJ2-5
CASSLSTSLYQETQYF
TGTGCCAGCAGCTTATCGACTAGCTTGTACCAAGAGACCCAGTACTTC
>-|-|TRBV6-5|TRBJ1-1
CASSYVGTEAFF
TGTGCCAGCAGTTACGTAGGCACTGAAGCTTTCTTT
>-|-|TRBV28|TRBJ2-7
CASRGDPRSQYF
TGTGCCAGCAGAGGGGATCCGCGTTCTCAGTACTTC
>-|-|TRBV27|TRBJ1-5
CASRSGYGRNQPQHF
TGTGCCAGCCGTTCCGGGTATGGGCGCAATCAGCCCCAGCATTTT
>-|-|TRBV2|TRBJ1-1
CASTTTGGNTEAFF
TGTGCCAGCACTACGACAGGAGGGAACACTGAAGCTTTCTTT
>-|TRBD2|TRBV7-8|TRBJ2-1
CASSSNRVGSGGASNEQFF
TGTGCCAGCAGCTCAAACCGAGTGGGTAGCGGGGGGGCAAGCAATGAGCAGTTCTTC
>few|TRBD2|TRBV7-6|TRBJ2-5
CASSVSLASGAGTQYF
TGTGCCAGCAGCGTTTCCTTGGCTAGCGGGGCCGGGACCCAGTACTTC
>-|-|TRBV6-1|TRBJ1-2
CASTQTDYGYTF
TGTGCCAGCACCCAGACAGACTATGGCTACACCTTC
>-|TRBD1|TRBV5-1|TRBJ1-6
CASKSGGASYNSPLHF
TGCGCCAGCAAATCAGGGGGCGCATCCTATAATTCACCCCTCCACTTT
>-|-|TRBV19|TRBJ2-1
CASSRGERWEQFF
TGTGCCAGTAGTAGGGGCGAGAGGTGGGAGCAGTTCTTC
>-|TRBD1|TRBV9|TRBJ2-5
CASSGQTGVAWETQYF
TGTGCCAGCAGCGGCCAAACAGGGGTGGCGTGGGAGACCCAGTACTTC
>-|-|TRBV18|TRBJ1-3
CASSPETRPLGNTIYF
TGTGCCAGCTCACCCGAAACGAGACCCCTTGGAAACACCATATATTTT
>-|-|TRBV28|TRBJ2-1
CASSLVQGGRDEQFF
TGTGCCAGCAGTTTAGTTCAGGGGGGAAGAGATGAGCAGTTCTTC
>-|-|TRBV4-3|TRBJ2-3
CASSRGTPNTDTQYF
TGCGCCAGCAGCCGCGGGACTCCCAACACAGATACGCAGTATTTT
>-|-|TRBV7-9|TRBJ1-4
CASSIGATNEKLFF
TGTGCCAGCAGCATAGGTGCAACTAATGAAAAACTGTTTTTT
>-|TRBD2|TRBV4-2|TRBJ2-1
CASSQAGTSLHEQFF
TGTGCCAGCAGCCAAGCCGGGACTAGCCTCCATGAGCAGTTCTTC
>-|TRBD1|TRBV2|TRBJ1-1
CASKGTGLEAFF
TGTGCCAGCAAGGGGACAGGCTTGGAAGCTTTCTTT